These 32 T cell receptor beta chains were sequenced from one sample in a study of blood T cell repertoires in COVID-19. Here immunoSEQ multiplex PCR was the method, and the copy in TCRdb shows in-frame clones only, minus some. The table includes more than 90,000 clones, 60% to 85% detected once. Sequenced: peripheral blood. Receptor source: a woman older than 75 with acute or convalescent COVID-19.

This clone has a handful of counts. DNA of the CDR3: TGTGCCAGCAGTGAAGTTGTCGTGACCGGGGAGCTGTTTTTT. As protein: CASSEVVVTGELFF. The chain recombines TRBV6-1 with TRBJ2-2; no clear D. This CDR3 has 14 amino acids. Per the germline V gene, CDR1 is MNHNS and CDR2 is SASEGT. Between the trimmed V and J ends, which lost 1 base and 5 bases, there was a span of 8 bases.

This chain joins TRBV3-1 (or the pseudogene TRBV3-2) and TRBJ2-5; D unresolved. CDR1 and CDR2 (germline): LGHDT, YNNKEL (reference sequence). This CDR3 region has 12 residues. Trimming removed 3 bases from V and 5 bases from J, with 7 bases in between. As DNA, the CDR3 is TGTGCCAGCAGCCAGAGTCGGGAGACCCAGTACTTC. Its translation is CASSQSRETQYF.

V and J are TRBV6-6 and TRBJ1-5; D not certain. Trimming removed 2 bases at V and 1 base at J, with 3 bases between. Germline CDR1 reads MNHNY; CDR2 reads SVGAGI (reference sequence). The CDR3 is made up of 13 amino acids. CDR3 DNA sequence: TGTGCCAGCAGTTACGGCAGCAATCAGCCCCAGCATTTT. Translation gives CASSYGSNQPQHF.

This chain joins TRBV11-2 and TRBJ2-7, with no clear D. The CDR3 runs to 13 residues. Trimming stripped 4 bases from V and 0 bases from J, with 7 bases between. Germline CDR1 and CDR2: SGHAT and FQNNGV. CDR3 protein: CASSSYASYEQYF. The CDR3 DNA sequence: TGTGCCAGCAGCTCCTACGCCTCCTACGAGCAGTACTTC.

This clone was counted a single time. CDR3 protein: CASSIGDTQYF. Here the CDR3 DNA reads TGTGCCAGTAGTATCGGAGATACGCAGTATTTT. J is TRBJ2-3 and V is TRBV19; D ambiguous. Trimming took off 3 bases at V and 5 bases at J, with 3 bases between the two ends. CDR1 LNHDA and CDR2 SQIVND come from the germline V gene (reference sequence). This CDR3 contains 11 residues.

This chain links TRBV10-3 with TRBJ1-1, with TRBD1 matching 11 bases. This CDR3 comprises 14 residues. The V and J ends lost 7 bases and 4 bases, in that order; junction bases with no gene match: 5. Germline assignment: CDR1 ENHRY and CDR2 SYGVKD. In nucleotides, the CDR3 is TGTGCCATCACCTCTGGGACAGGGGGCACTGAAGCTTTCTTT. Its protein product is CAITSGTGGTEAFF.

V is TRBV6-6 and J is TRBJ1-3, with TRBD1 as a possible D gene (6 bases). This CDR3 has 16 residues. Trimming took 6 bases from V and 1 from J, leaving 16 bases between them. Per the germline V gene, CDR1 is MNHNY and CDR2 is SVGAGI (reference sequence). The DNA of the CDR3 is TGTGCCAGCAGCCTACACAGGGATACTTCTGGAAACACCATATATTTT. It encodes CASSLHRDTSGNTIYF.

This chain joins TRBV6-2 or TRBV6-3 and TRBJ2-7, with unresolved D. The CDR3 runs to 12 residues. Trimming removed 3 bases from V and 5 bases from J, with 8 bases in between. Germline CDR1 is MNHEY and CDR2 is SVGEGT. The CDR3 DNA is TGTGCCAGCAGTTATATCGGAGACGAGCAGTACTTC. This gives the protein CASSYIGDEQYF.

The V call is TRBV7-6, the J call TRBJ1-1, with no clear D. The CDR3 covers 13 residues. Germline loops: CDR1 SGHVS, CDR2 FNYEAQ. V lost 7 bases to trimming and J lost 4 bases, with 13 bases between them. CDR3 coding DNA: TGTGCCAGCACCCTCGGTGGTAGCACTGAAGCTTTCTTT. Protein: CASTLGGSTEAFF.

The gene calls are TRBV11-2 and TRBJ2-4; 7 nucleotides line up with TRBD1. V trimming: 5 bases; J trimming: 6 bases; junction bases outside the gene matches: 4. The CDR3 consists of 13 residues. CDR1 is SGHAT, CDR2 FQNNGV, per germline. CDR3 loop: CASSLDRLNIQYF. For the CDR3, the DNA is TGTGCCAGCAGCCTGGACAGGCTAAACATTCAGTACTTC.

The gene calls are TRBV6-5 and TRBJ2-5; 9 nucleotides agree with TRBD1. Germline V gene data show CDR1 as MNHEY and CDR2 as SVGAGI. Losses at the gene ends were 7 bases for V and 5 bases for J; bases not matched to a gene: 5. The CDR3 sequence is 13 residues long. The DNA for the CDR3 is TGTGCCAGCAAGCTACAGGGGGCGGAGACCCAGTACTTC. Protein sequence: CASKLQGAETQYF.

V is TRBV2 and J is TRBJ2-7, with 9 bases fitting TRBD1. Trimming took 0 bases from V and 3 from J; bases not matched to a gene: 6. There are 16 residues in the CDR3. Germline loops: CDR1 SNHLY, CDR2 FYNNEI. The CDR3 DNA follows: TGTGCCAGCAGTGAAGCAAGACCGGGACAGGGCTACGAGCAGTACTTC. Its protein is CASSEARPGQGYEQYF.

The rearrangement uses TRBV4-1 and TRBJ1-4; TRBD1 agrees at 10 bases. Trimming at V came to 0 bases and at J to 0 bases, leaving 10 bases not matched to a gene. CDR3 length: 20 residues. Germline CDR1 reads MGHRA; CDR2 reads YSYEKL. In DNA form, the CDR3 reads TGCGCCAGCAGCCAAGACCCCCCGGGACAGGGGTTTGCAACTAATGAAAAACTGTTTTTT. It is translated as CASSQDPPGQGFATNEKLFF.

This clone was seen at least ten times. This chain uses TRBV7-9 with TRBJ1-5; perhaps TRBD1 as D (5 bases). The germline V gene encodes CDR1 SEHNR and CDR2 FQNEAQ (reference sequence). V was cut by 4 bases and J by 6 bases, with 19 bases left in between. The CDR3 runs 16 residues. Written as DNA, the CDR3 is TGTGCCAGCAGCTCAGGGTCGTCCAGTATGAGTCAGCCCCAGCATTTT. Translating gives CASSSGSSSMSQPQHF.

This clone turned up a few times. V gene TRBV9 combines with J gene TRBJ1-3, with D unresolved. From germline, CDR1 is SGDLS and CDR2 YYNGEE. This CDR3 has 16 amino acids. The ends were cut back, 0 bases at V and 4 bases at J, with 14 bases in the middle. The chain's CDR3 is CASSVGGFQAGNTIYF. The CDR3 coding sequence is TGTGCCAGCAGCGTAGGTGGCTTTCAAGCGGGAAACACCATATATTTT.

This chain links TRBV7-2 with TRBJ2-3; 8 positions match TRBD1. The germline V gene encodes CDR1 SGHTA and CDR2 FQGNSA. After removal of 5 bases from V and 6 bases from J, the junction contained 10 bases not matched to a gene. The length of the CDR3 is 15 residues. The CDR3 is CASSPRTGGQDTQYF. The CDR3 DNA is TGTGCCAGCAGCCCCAGAACAGGGGGGCAGGATACGCAGTATTTT.

This sequence joins TRBV7-3 and TRBJ2-1; tentative D call: TRBD1 (6 bases). The germline gives CDR1 SGHTA, CDR2 FQGTGA. The length of the CDR3 is 14 residues. V dropped 5 bases and J dropped 3 bases, with 11 bases sitting between them. CDR3 in DNA: TGTGCCAGCAGCCCTACAGGGCGCTACAATGAGCAGTTCTTC. Its protein product is CASSPTGRYNEQFF.

The J gene is TRBJ2-6, the V gene TRBV30; D uncertain. Trimming removed 3 bases from V and 1 base from J, with 7 bases in between. The CDR3 is made up of 14 amino acids. Germline values: CDR1 GTSNPN, CDR2 SVGIG (reference sequence). The CDR3 DNA follows: TGTGCCTGGAGCAGTATGTCTGGGGCCAACGTCCTGACTTTC. Amino acid sequence: CAWSSMSGANVLTF.

The chain carries TRBV30 and TRBJ2-5; possibly TRBD2 for D (5 bases). The CDR3 loop spans 12 amino acids. The V and J ends lost 5 bases and 0 bases respectively, with 7 bases between them. CDR1 is GTSNPN and CDR2 is SVGIG in the germline V gene (reference sequence). The CDR3 bases are TGTGCCTGGGGGGAGTACCAAGAGACCCAGTACTTC. Translation gives CAWGEYQETQYF.

This clone was observed once. The chain employs TRBV5-1 and TRBJ2-3, with 13 bases that match TRBD2. The CDR3 runs 17 residues. V lost 0 bases to trimming and J lost 8 bases; unmatched junction nucleotides: 9. The germline V gene encodes CDR1 SGHRS and CDR2 YFSETQ. The CDR3 nucleotides read TGCGCCAGCAGCTTGGGCGGGACTAGCGGGACGGGAGCTACGCAGTATTTT. This sequence encodes CASSLGGTSGTGATQYF.

The chain carries TRBV18 and TRBJ2-5, with 9 positions matching TRBD1. Losses at the gene ends were 0 bases for V and 5 bases for J; bases not matched to a gene: 7. The CDR3 loop spans 16 amino acids. Germline V gives CDR1 KGHSH, CDR2 LQKENI. CDR3 sequence (DNA): TGTGCCAGCTCACCACCCGGGACAGGGCTTGGGGAGACCCAGTACTTC. Its protein product is CASSPPGTGLGETQYF. The full variable domain, completed using reference TRBV18 and TRBJ2-5, is NAGVMQNPRHLVRRRGQEARLRCSPMKGHSHVYWYRQLPEEGLKFMVYLQKENIIDESGMPKERFSAEFPKEGPSILRIQQVVRGDSAAYFCASSPPGTGLGETQYFGPGTRLLVL.

The genes are TRBV27 and TRBJ2-7; 10 bases line up with TRBD1. In germline, CDR1 is MNHEY, CDR2 SMNVEV (reference sequence). Unmatched junction bases numbered 10, after V lost 6 bases and J lost 2 bases. This CDR3 spans 16 amino acids. DNA of the CDR3: TGTGCCAGCAGGGAGGGACAGGGGCGAGATCCCTACGAGCAGTACTTC. This translates into CASREGQGRDPYEQYF.

V usage is TRBV6-2 or TRBV6-3 and J usage is TRBJ1-3; D may be TRBD1 (5 bases). With 0 bases removed from V and 1 base from J, the gap between germline ends came to 10 bases. Germline lookup yields CDR1 MNHEY and CDR2 SVGEGT. The CDR3 extends over 16 amino acids. The CDR3, as DNA: TGTGCCAGCAGTTACTCAAGGGGTCGTTCTGGAAACACCATATATTTT. Amino acids: CASSYSRGRSGNTIYF.

This clone was observed a handful of times. This chain joins TRBV5-1 and TRBJ1-1; maybe TRBD1 (6 bases). V was pared by 4 bases and J by 3 bases, with 13 bases between. The CDR3 is 14 residues long. CDR1 is SGHRS and CDR2 is YFSETQ in the germline V gene. The CDR3 here is CASSAPPGDTEAFF. For the CDR3, the DNA is TGCGCCAGCAGCGCCCCCCCAGGGGACACTGAAGCTTTCTTT. The full variable domain, in which reference TRBV5-1 and TRBJ1-1 provide the parts outside the CDR3, is KAGVTQTPRYLIKTRGQQVTLSCSPISGHRSVSWYQQTPGQGLQFLFEYFSETQRNKGNFPGRFSGRQFSNSRSEMNVSTLELGDSALYLCASSAPPGDTEAFFGQGTRLTVV.

This chain connects TRBV9 to TRBJ2-1; TRBD1 matches 7 bases. The CDR3 covers 15 residues. Germline V gene lookup returns CDR1 SGDLS and CDR2 YYNGEE. The trim removed 0 bases at V and 8 bases at J, leaving 8 bases unmatched. The CDR3 protein is CASSVGSSGTDEQFF. CDR3 in DNA: TGTGCCAGCAGCGTAGGATCTTCAGGGACAGATGAGCAGTTCTTC.

The V gene is TRBV27, the J gene TRBJ1-2; possible D gene TRBD1, 5 bases. Germline V gene lookup returns CDR1 MNHEY and CDR2 SMNVEV (reference sequence). The CDR3 is made up of 13 amino acids. V lost 8 bases, J lost 8 bases, and 18 bases lay in between. The CDR3 DNA is TGTGCCAGCCAGGGCCGGCCTAGGAGCGGCTACACCTTC. Amino acid sequence: CASQGRPRSGYTF.

This clone has only a few counts. The V and J genes are TRBV5-4 and TRBJ2-3; TRBD2 aligns across 8 bases. Germline lookup yields CDR1 SGHNT and CDR2 YYREEE (reference sequence). V was pared by 6 bases and J by 1 base, with 4 bases of the junction left unmatched. The CDR3 length is 14 residues. The CDR3: CASTQAGGTDTQYF. The CDR3 DNA follows: TGTGCCAGCACCCAAGCGGGGGGCACAGATACGCAGTATTTT.

The chain carries TRBV7-8 and TRBJ2-7; perhaps TRBD1 as D (5 bases). This CDR3 is built from 14 residues. Looked up from germline, CDR1 is SGHVS and CDR2 is FQNEAQ. Trimming cost V 7 bases and J 3 bases, with 16 bases left between them. As DNA, the CDR3 is TGTGCCAGCACCCCTCAAGGGCAGGGCTACGAGCAGTACTTC. Translation gives CASTPQGQGYEQYF.

This clone was picked up one time. The chain is built from TRBV6-4 and TRBJ1-1; D perhaps matches TRBD1 (5 bases). V dropped 5 bases and J dropped 0 bases, with 10 bases sitting between them. The CDR3 is 14 residues long. Looked up from germline, CDR1 is MRHNA and CDR2 is SNTAGT. The CDR3 reads CASSPSGMNTEAFF. CDR3 DNA sequence: TGTGCCAGCAGTCCCTCAGGGATGAACACTGAAGCTTTCTTT.

The V call is TRBV4-3, the J call TRBJ2-1, with TRBD2 matching over 10 bases. V gave up 2 bases and J gave up 3 bases; unmatched junction bases: 1. This CDR3 spans 15 amino acids. Germline V gene lookup returns CDR1 LGHNA and CDR2 YSLEER. The CDR3 DNA reads TGCGCCAGCAGCCAATGGACTAGCGGCTACAATGAGCAGTTCTTC. This sequence encodes CASSQWTSGYNEQFF.

The V and J genes are TRBV7-2 and TRBJ2-1; 7 bases agree with TRBD2. Germline V gene lookup returns CDR1 SGHTA and CDR2 FQGNSA. The CDR3 sequence is 15 residues long. V lost 7 bases and J lost 6; bases outside the gene matches: 12. The DNA for the CDR3 is TGTGCCAGCAACCTGTGGGCGGGAGACGGCAATGAGCAGTTCTTC. Protein: CASNLWAGDGNEQFF.

V usage is TRBV11-2 and J usage is TRBJ1-4; D unresolved. CDR3 length equals 16 residues. V dropped 4 bases and J dropped 1 base, with 13 bases sitting between them. Germline V lookup: CDR1 SGHAT, CDR2 FQNNGV. The CDR3 DNA is TGTGCCAGCAGCTCCTCGCTCGGGGAAACTAATGAAAAACTGTTTTTT. Its protein product is CASSSSLGETNEKLFF.